This T cell receptor beta chain was identified during a study of OX40 agonist ivuxolimab in advanced cancers. Germline lookup yields CDR1 SNHLY and CDR2 FYNNEI. The CDR3 consists of 15 residues. The V segment lost 6 bases and the J segment 8 bases; nucleotides outside the gene matches: 8. Method: immunoSEQ multiplex PCR; TCRdb's copy keeps in-frame clones and lacks some. The repertoire holds fewer than 40,000 clones, approximately 89% seen once, with around 35% in the top ten. The origin of this receptor is an adult with an advanced solid tumor such as melanoma, head and neck, liver or kidney cancer. The J gene is TRBJ2-1, the V gene TRBV2, with TRBD2 matching 12 bases. Sequencing used CD4+ or CD8+ T cells sorted from blood, obtained in a trial of the OX40 agonist ivuxolimab. The CDR3 region has the DNA TGTGCCAGCAGCCTCACTAGCGGGAGGCCAGATGAGCAGTTCTTC. Protein product: CASSLTSGRPDEQFF.